This record concerns one T cell receptor (beta chain) sequence. The CDR3 is 14 amino acids. V trimming: 8 bases; J trimming: 2 bases; junction bases outside the gene matches: 6. The germline CDR1 and CDR2 sequences are SEHNR and FQNEAQ (reference sequence). These data come from a study of technical replicates of blood from several donors. Repertoires were generated with immunoSEQ multiplex PCR, while TCRdb's copy carries only in-frame clones and drops some. The sample consists of around 72,000 clones, about 90% of them appearing once. The TCR comes from a human donor in good health. Sequencing was done on a sample of T cells isolated from PBMCs. V usage is TRBV7-9 and J usage is TRBJ2-3, with TRBD1 matching 8 bases. CDR3 in amino acids: CASGLDRDTDTQYF. The CDR3 nucleotides read TGTGCCAGCGGGTTGGACAGGGACACAGATACGCAGTATTTT.